This T cell receptor beta chain was sequenced during a study of radiotherapy plus CTLA-4 blockade in lung cancer. The CDR3 has 12 residues. V shed 7 bases and J shed 5 bases, with 10 bases lying between them. The germline gives CDR1 SGHTS, CDR2 YDEGEE. Profiled with immunoSEQ multiplex PCR; TCRdb holds only in-frame clones, not every one. The sample lists approximately 70,000 clones; about 72% were seen once. This receptor was obtained from a human donor with non-small cell lung cancer whose response to radiotherapy plus ipilimumab could not be evaluated. Some clones in this sample may be carry-over from other donors' samples. Sequenced here: peripheral blood, sampled from a patient treated with radiotherapy plus ipilimumab. V usage is TRBV5-8 and J usage is TRBJ2-4; D may be TRBD2 (6 bases). For the CDR3, the DNA is TGTGCCAGCCGCAGGGAGGAAAACATTCAGTACTTC. This translates into CASRREENIQYF.